Following are 23 T cell receptor beta chains from one sample sequenced in a study of Ad26.COV2.S vaccination and SARS-CoV-2 variants. Produced via immunoSEQ multiplex PCR; TCRdb's table is partial and in-frame only. The table includes about 400,000 clones, about 89% detected once. Treatment reported: roughly 18 received Ad26.COV2.S at low or high dose, single or two shots; about 5 received placebo; per-sample allocation not given. It was on day 63 after the first vaccine or placebo injection that samples were taken. The sample consisted of peripheral blood, taken in a trial of Ad26.COV2.S vaccine versus placebo. The receptor source for this set is a person between 18 and 65 years old who received the Ad26.COV2.S COVID-19 vaccine or a placebo.

The chain is built from TRBV11-3 and TRBJ1-3; D unresolved. Germline V CDR1 and CDR2: SGHNT, YENEEA. V lost 0 bases and J 0 bases, leaving 9 bases between the germline ends. CDR3 length: 16 amino acids. CDR3 in amino acids: CASSLEAAGSGNTIYF. The CDR3 DNA follows: TGTGCCAGCAGCTTAGAGGCAGCGGGCTCTGGAAACACCATATATTTT.

The table lists this clone with a count of one. The chain carries TRBV2 and TRBJ2-5; weak D call: TRBD2 (6 bases). Trimming shortened V by 6 bases and J by 3 bases, and 14 bases separated the two germline ends. Germline lookup yields CDR1 SNHLY and CDR2 FYNNEI. This CDR3 contains 14 residues. The CDR3 reads CASRERTGEETQYF. CDR3 in DNA: TGTGCCAGCAGGGAAAGGACGGGAGAAGAGACCCAGTACTTC.

V usage is TRBV28 and J usage is TRBJ1-1; D unclear. V was cut by 6 bases and J by 4 bases, with 9 bases left in between. Germline CDR1 is MDHEN and CDR2 is SYDVKM. This CDR3 contains 12 residues. In DNA, the CDR3 is TGTGCCAGCAGCCCTTCCGTCACTGAAGCTTTCTTT. Translation: CASSPSVTEAFF.

The chain joins TRBV30 to TRBJ2-1; D is ambiguous. Trimming pared 2 bases from V and 0 bases from J, leaving 5 bases between. The CDR3 covers 13 residues. Germline CDR1 is GTSNPN and CDR2 is SVGIG (reference sequence). The CDR3 DNA follows: TGTGCCTGGAGTCGCAGCTCCTACAATGAGCAGTTCTTC. It is translated as CAWSRSSYNEQFF.

The chain links TRBV12-5 to TRBJ2-7; TRBD1 aligns across 8 bases. The length of the CDR3 is 16 residues. In germline, CDR1 is LGHNT, CDR2 FRNRAP. Germline trimming cut 5 bases from V and 3 bases from J; bases unmatched to any gene: 12. The CDR3 DNA reads TGTGCTAGTGGTCGCTTAAGCGGACAGGGCAACTACGAGCAGTACTTC. It specifies CASGRLSGQGNYEQYF.

V gene TRBV7-9 combines with J gene TRBJ2-2, with TRBD2 matching 7 bases. After removal of 5 bases from V and 3 bases from J, the junction contained 24 bases not matched to a gene. Germline V CDR1 and CDR2: SEHNR, FQNEAQ (reference sequence). The CDR3 is 21 residues long. CDR3 in amino acids: CASSNRGPGEGLAVHTGELFF. CDR3 DNA: TGTGCCAGCAGCAACCGGGGACCGGGGGAAGGGCTAGCGGTACACACCGGGGAGCTGTTTTTT.

The chain carries TRBV5-1 and TRBJ2-3, with 12 positions matching TRBD2. CDR1 SGHRS and CDR2 YFSETQ come from the germline V gene. This CDR3 has 16 residues. Trimming took 4 bases from V and 4 from J; bases not matched to a gene: 7. The DNA of the CDR3 is TGCGCCAGCAGCAATCTAGCGGGAGGGGGATCAGATACGCAGTATTTT. Translated: CASSNLAGGGSDTQYF.

The chain has TRBV25-1 and TRBJ1-3; D not resolved. V lost 8 bases and J lost 2, with 13 bases in between. The germline V gene has CDR1 MGHDK and CDR2 SYGVNS. The CDR3 loop spans 14 amino acids. Here the CDR3 DNA reads TGTGCCAGCCGAGACGCGGGCGCTGGAAACACCATATATTTT. It specifies CASRDAGAGNTIYF.

CDR3 region: CASSKGAGELFF. CDR3 nucleotide sequence: TGTGCCAGTAGTAAAGGTGCCGGGGAGCTGTTTTTT. The chain links TRBV19 to TRBJ2-2; D not resolved. Germline-derived CDR1 and CDR2 are LNHDA and SQIVND (reference sequence). This CDR3 has 12 amino acids. V dropped 4 bases and J dropped 6 bases, with 6 bases sitting between them.

Only one count was recorded for this clone. This sequence joins TRBV11-3 and TRBJ1-1, with TRBD1 as a possible D gene (6 bases). Germline CDR1 SGHNT, CDR2 YENEEA. V lost 0 bases to trimming and J lost 3 bases, with 17 bases between them. This CDR3 comprises 17 residues. The DNA for the CDR3 is TGTGCCAGCAGCTTAGACAACTGGGGGGCTCGGGACACTGAAGCTTTCTTT. Protein: CASSLDNWGARDTEAFF.

The chain employs TRBV11-2 and TRBJ2-1; D call uncertain. CDR1 SGHAT and CDR2 FQNNGV come from the germline V gene. Between the trimmed V and J ends, which lost 5 bases and 9 bases, there was a span of 11 bases. The CDR3 is 12 amino acids. CDR3 bases: TGTGCCAGCAGCCCCCAATCCACTGAGCAGTTCTTC. It specifies CASSPQSTEQFF.

This chain uses TRBV19 with TRBJ2-1, with 10 nucleotides matching TRBD2. With V trimmed by 10 bases and J by 9 bases, 3 bases remained unmatched. There are 11 residues in the CDR3. Germline V CDR1 and CDR2: LNHDA, SQIVND (reference sequence). Here the CDR3 DNA reads TGTGCCACCGGGACTAGCGTTGAGCAGTTCTTC. Its protein is CATGTSVEQFF.

The genes are TRBV11-3 and TRBJ2-5; D tentatively reads TRBD1 or TRBD2 (5 bases each). The V end was cut by 2 bases, the J end by 2 bases, with 18 bases between. The CDR3 is 17 amino acids. Germline V gene lookup returns CDR1 SGHNT and CDR2 YENEEA. In nucleotides, the CDR3 is TGTGCCAGCAGCTTAACTGCGGACTGGGGGATTCAAGAGACCCAGTACTTC. This translates into CASSLTADWGIQETQYF.

The rearrangement links TRBV10-2 to TRBJ2-7, with D tentatively TRBD1 (6 bases). Trimming cost V 2 bases and J 6 bases, with 8 bases left between them. Germline V lookup: CDR1 WSHSY, CDR2 SAAADI. The CDR3 length is 12 residues. The chain's CDR3 is CASSEQGREQYF. For the CDR3, the DNA is TGCGCCAGCAGTGAGCAGGGGCGCGAGCAGTACTTC.

This clone was detected only once. The rearrangement uses TRBV7-3 and TRBJ2-7, with 11 bases matching TRBD2. V lost 5 bases to trimming and J lost 7 bases; unmatched junction nucleotides: 4. This CDR3 region has 13 residues. Germline values: CDR1 SGHTA, CDR2 FQGTGA. CDR3 residues: CASSPLAGGEQYF. The CDR3 bases are TGTGCCAGCAGCCCGCTAGCGGGAGGTGAGCAGTACTTC.

As regards this clone: The junction and the germline gene differ at one end; a read error may be behind it. The rearrangement links TRBV5-1 to TRBJ1-5; D remains unclear. This CDR3 has 15 residues. The germline V gene encodes CDR1 SGHRS and CDR2 YFSETQ. CDR3 sequence (DNA): TGCGCCAGCAGTTTGGACTCCATGAGGGATCAGCCCCAGCATTTT. The encoded protein is CASSLDSMRDQPQHF.

The chain couples TRBV4-1 to TRBJ2-1, with 10 nucleotides matching TRBD2. CDR3 size: 17 residues. Per the germline V gene, CDR1 is MGHRA and CDR2 is YSYEKL. V lost 0 bases, J lost 0 bases, and 2 bases stayed unmatched. The CDR3 region is CASSQDRTSGSYNEQFF. CDR3 in DNA: TGCGCCAGCAGCCAAGACAGGACTAGCGGCTCCTACAATGAGCAGTTCTTC.

V gene TRBV5-6 combines with J gene TRBJ1-6, with D maybe TRBD1 (6 bases). Germline values: CDR1 SGHDT, CDR2 YYEEEE. V lost 2 bases to trimming and J lost 7 bases, with 10 bases between them. The CDR3 runs to 14 residues. The CDR3 DNA reads TGTGCCAGCAGCTTCAGGACAGCCAATTCACCCCTCCACTTT. Protein product: CASSFRTANSPLHF.

This clone was seen a single time. J is TRBJ1-4 and V is TRBV30; 8 bases align to TRBD1. Unmatched junction bases numbered 12, after V lost 5 bases and J lost 10 bases. Germline CDR1 reads GTSNPN; CDR2 reads SVGIG (reference sequence). The CDR3 runs 14 residues. CDR3 sequence: CAWGTRTGYGKLFF. CDR3 bases: TGTGCCTGGGGGACTCGGACAGGGTACGGAAAACTGTTTTTT.

J is TRBJ2-7 and V is TRBV4-1; D perhaps matches TRBD1 (5 bases). This CDR3 is built from 16 residues. Germline loops: CDR1 MGHRA, CDR2 YSYEKL. Trimming stripped 0 bases from V and 3 bases from J, with 15 bases between. The CDR3 sequence is CASSQEMGRLNYEQYF. The DNA for the CDR3 is TGCGCCAGCAGCCAAGAAATGGGGCGGCTGAACTACGAGCAGTACTTC.

The rearrangement links TRBV6-5 to TRBJ2-7, with D perhaps TRBD1 (6 bases). Between the trimmed V and J ends, which lost 7 bases and 4 bases, there was a span of 17 bases. Germline V gene data show CDR1 as MNHEY and CDR2 as SVGAGI. The CDR3 runs to 14 residues. The CDR3 nucleotides read TGTGCCAGCAAGAGGACAGCTGTGGAGTACGAGCAGTACTTC. Residues: CASKRTAVEYEQYF.

The chain links TRBV28 to TRBJ2-5; TRBD2 matches 14 bases. Per germline, CDR1 MDHEN and CDR2 SYDVKM. With 5 bases clipped from V and 5 bases from J, the junction kept 4 bases outside the gene matches. The CDR3 spans 15 residues. The CDR3 region is CASSPGLAGVETQYF. CDR3 nucleotide sequence: TGTGCCAGCAGTCCGGGACTAGCGGGAGTGGAGACCCAGTACTTC.

This clone came up once. The CDR3 region is CAWSVAGRGPFNTEAFF. In nucleotides, the CDR3 is TGTGCCTGGAGTGTAGCTGGGAGAGGGCCCTTTAACACTGAAGCTTTCTTT. This chain joins TRBV30 and TRBJ1-1, with D uncertain. Germline V lookup: CDR1 GTSNPN, CDR2 SVGIG (reference sequence). The V end was cut by 0 bases, the J end by 2 bases, with 19 bases between. CDR3 size: 17 residues. Based on the CDR3 plus reference TRBV30 and TRBJ1-1, the full variable domain is SQTIHQWPATLVQPVGSPLSLECTVEGTSNPNLYWYRQAAGRGLQLLFYSVGIGQISSEVPQNLSASRPQDRQFILSSKKLLLSDSGFYLCAWSVAGRGPFNTEAFFGQGTRLTVV.